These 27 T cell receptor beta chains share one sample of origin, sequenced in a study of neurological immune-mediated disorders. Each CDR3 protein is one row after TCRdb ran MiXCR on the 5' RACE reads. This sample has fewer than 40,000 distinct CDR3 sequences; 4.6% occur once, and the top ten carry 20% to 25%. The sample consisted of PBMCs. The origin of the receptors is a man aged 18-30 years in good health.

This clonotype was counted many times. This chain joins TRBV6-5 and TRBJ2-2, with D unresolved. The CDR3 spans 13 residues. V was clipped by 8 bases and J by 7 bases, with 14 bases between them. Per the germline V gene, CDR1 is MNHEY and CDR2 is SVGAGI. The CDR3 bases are TGTGCCAGCGGTCAGTTGTCGGGCGGGGAGCTGTTTTTT. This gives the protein CASGQLSGGELFF.

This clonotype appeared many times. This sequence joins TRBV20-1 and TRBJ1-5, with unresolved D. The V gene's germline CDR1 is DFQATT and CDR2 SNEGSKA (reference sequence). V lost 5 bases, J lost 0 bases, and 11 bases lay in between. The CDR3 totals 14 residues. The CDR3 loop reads CSARSGDSNQPQHF. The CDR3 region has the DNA TGCAGTGCTCGCAGCGGGGATAGCAATCAGCCCCAGCATTTT.

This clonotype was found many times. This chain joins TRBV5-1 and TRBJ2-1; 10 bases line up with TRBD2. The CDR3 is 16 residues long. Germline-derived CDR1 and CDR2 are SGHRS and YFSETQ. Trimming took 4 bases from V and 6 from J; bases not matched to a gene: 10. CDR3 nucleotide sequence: TGCGCCAGCAGCCCAGGGAGCGGGGGGGCCTTCAATGAGCAGTTCTTC. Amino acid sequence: CASSPGSGGAFNEQFF.

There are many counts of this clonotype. The CDR3: CSARGMTGGDNSPLHF. DNA for the CDR3: TGCAGTGCTAGAGGAATGACAGGGGGGGATAATTCACCCCTCCACTTT. The chain carries TRBV20-1 and TRBJ1-6; 9 bases are a match to TRBD1. J gave up 5 bases and V 1 base, and 6 bases lay outside the gene matches. The CDR3 extends over 16 amino acids. Germline V gives CDR1 DFQATT, CDR2 SNEGSKA (reference sequence).

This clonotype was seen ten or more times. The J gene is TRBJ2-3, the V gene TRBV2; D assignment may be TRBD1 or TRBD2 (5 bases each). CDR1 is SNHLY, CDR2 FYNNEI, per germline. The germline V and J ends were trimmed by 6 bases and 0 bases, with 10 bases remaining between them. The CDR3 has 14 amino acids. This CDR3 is CASRSGPSTDTQYF. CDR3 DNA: TGTGCCAGCAGATCGGGGCCCAGCACAGATACGCAGTATTTT.

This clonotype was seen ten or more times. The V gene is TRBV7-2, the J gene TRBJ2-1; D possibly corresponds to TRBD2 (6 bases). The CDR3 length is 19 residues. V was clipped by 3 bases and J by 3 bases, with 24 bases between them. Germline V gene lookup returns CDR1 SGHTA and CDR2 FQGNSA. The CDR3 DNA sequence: TGTGCCAGCAGCTTCGTTCGGGTGTTCGGGGGAGGAAACTACAATGAGCAGTTCTTC. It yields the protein CASSFVRVFGGGNYNEQFF.

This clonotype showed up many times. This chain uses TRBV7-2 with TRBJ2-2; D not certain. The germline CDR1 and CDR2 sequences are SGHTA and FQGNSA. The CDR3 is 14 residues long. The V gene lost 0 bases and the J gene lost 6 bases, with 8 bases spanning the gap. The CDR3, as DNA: TGTGCCAGCAGCTTAGCGCCCCTCTCCGGGGAGCTGTTTTTT. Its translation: CASSLAPLSGELFF.

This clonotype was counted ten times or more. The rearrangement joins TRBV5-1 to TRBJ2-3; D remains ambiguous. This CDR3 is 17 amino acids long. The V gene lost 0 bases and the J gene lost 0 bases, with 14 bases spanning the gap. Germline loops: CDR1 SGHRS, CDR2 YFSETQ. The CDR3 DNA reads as TGCGCCAGCAGCTTGGGATCCACATCTTCTAGCACAGATACGCAGTATTTT. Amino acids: CASSLGSTSSSTDTQYF.

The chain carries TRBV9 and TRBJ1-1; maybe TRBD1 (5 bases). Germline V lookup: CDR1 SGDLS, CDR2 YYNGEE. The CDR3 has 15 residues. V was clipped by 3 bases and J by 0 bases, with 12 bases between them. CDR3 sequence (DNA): TGTGCCAGCAGCGCCCGGACGGACATGAACACTGAAGCTTTCTTT. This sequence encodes CASSARTDMNTEAFF.

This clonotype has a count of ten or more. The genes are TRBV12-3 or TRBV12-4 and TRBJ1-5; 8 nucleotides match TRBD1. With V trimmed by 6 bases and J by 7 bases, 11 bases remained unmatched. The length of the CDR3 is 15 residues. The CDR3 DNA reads TGTGCCAGCAGACTAGGACAGGGTGATTTCCAGCCCCAGCATTTT. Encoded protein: CASRLGQGDFQPQHF.

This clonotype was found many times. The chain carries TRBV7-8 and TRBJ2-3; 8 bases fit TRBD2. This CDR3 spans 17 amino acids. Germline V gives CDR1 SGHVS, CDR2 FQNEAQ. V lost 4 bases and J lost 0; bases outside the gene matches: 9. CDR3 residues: CASSSPVLAGSTDTQYF. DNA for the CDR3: TGTGCCAGCAGCTCCCCCGTCTTAGCGGGGAGCACAGATACGCAGTATTTT.

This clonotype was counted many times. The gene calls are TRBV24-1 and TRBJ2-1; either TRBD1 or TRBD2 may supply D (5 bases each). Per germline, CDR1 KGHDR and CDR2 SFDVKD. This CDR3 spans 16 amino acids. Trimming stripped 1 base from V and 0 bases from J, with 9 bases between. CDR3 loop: CATSDFGASSYNEQFF. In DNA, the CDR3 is TGTGCCACCAGTGATTTCGGGGCGAGCTCCTACAATGAGCAGTTCTTC.

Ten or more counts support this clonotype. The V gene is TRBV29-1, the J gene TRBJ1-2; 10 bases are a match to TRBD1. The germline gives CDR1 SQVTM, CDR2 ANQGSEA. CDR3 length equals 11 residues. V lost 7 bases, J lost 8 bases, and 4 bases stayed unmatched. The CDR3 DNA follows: TGCAGCGCTGGACAGGGGGGCGGCTACACCTTC. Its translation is CSAGQGGGYTF.

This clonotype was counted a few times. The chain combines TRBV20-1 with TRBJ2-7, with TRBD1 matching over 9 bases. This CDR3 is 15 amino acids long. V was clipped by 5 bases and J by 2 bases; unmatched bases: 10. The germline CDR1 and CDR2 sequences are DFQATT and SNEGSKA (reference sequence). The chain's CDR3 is CSAGLWDRVTYEQYF. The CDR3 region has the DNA TGCAGTGCTGGACTATGGGACAGGGTGACCTACGAGCAGTACTTC.

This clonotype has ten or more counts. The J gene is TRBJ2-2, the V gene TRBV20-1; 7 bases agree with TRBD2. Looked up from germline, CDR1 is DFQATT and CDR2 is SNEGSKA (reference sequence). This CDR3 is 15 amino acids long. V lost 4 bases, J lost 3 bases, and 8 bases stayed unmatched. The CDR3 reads CSAIVAGVDTGELFF. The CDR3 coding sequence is TGCAGTGCTATTGTGGCGGGGGTGGACACCGGGGAGCTGTTTTTT.

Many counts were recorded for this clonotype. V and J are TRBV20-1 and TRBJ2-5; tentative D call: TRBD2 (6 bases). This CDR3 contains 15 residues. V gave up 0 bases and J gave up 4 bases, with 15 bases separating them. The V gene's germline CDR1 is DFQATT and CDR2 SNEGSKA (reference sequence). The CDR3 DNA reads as TGCAGTGCTAGAGATCGAGCGGTAGCGGCAGAGACCCAGTACTTC. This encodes CSARDRAVAAETQYF.

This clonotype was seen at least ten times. CDR3 in DNA: TGTGCCAGCAGTGCCGACAGGGTTGAGGCTTTCTTT. Residues: CASSADRVEAFF. The genes are TRBV6-6 and TRBJ1-1; 7 bases line up with TRBD1. Trimming at V came to 5 bases and at J to 11 bases, leaving 8 bases not matched to a gene. The CDR3 length is 12 residues. Germline CDR1 is MNHNY and CDR2 is SVGAGI (reference sequence).

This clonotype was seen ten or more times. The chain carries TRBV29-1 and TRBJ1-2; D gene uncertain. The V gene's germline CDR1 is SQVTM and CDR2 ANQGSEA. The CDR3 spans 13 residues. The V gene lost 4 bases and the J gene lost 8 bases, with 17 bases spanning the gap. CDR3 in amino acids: CSVGGQHYYGYTF. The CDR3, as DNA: TGCAGCGTTGGAGGGCAGCACTATTACGGCTACACCTTC.

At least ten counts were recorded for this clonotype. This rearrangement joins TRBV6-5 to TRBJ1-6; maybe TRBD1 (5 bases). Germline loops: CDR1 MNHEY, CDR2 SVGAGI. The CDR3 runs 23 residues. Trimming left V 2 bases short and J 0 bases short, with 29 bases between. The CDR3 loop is CASSYASKGPTSWVSSYNSPLHF. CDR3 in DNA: TGTGCCAGCAGTTACGCTTCGAAGGGGCCCACTAGCTGGGTCAGCTCCTATAATTCACCCCTCCACTTT.

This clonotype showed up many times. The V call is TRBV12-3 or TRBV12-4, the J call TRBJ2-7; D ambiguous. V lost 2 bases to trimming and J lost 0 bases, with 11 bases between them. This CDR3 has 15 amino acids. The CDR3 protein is CASSLPASSSYEQYF. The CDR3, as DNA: TGTGCCAGCAGTTTACCTGCCTCAAGCTCCTACGAGCAGTACTTC.

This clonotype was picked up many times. CDR3 region: CASGGGSYEQYF. For the CDR3, the DNA is TGTGCCAGCGGGGGAGGCTCCTACGAGCAGTACTTC. This sequence joins TRBV12-3 or TRBV12-4 and TRBJ2-7; maybe TRBD2 (6 bases). The CDR3 covers 12 residues. Trimming pared 8 bases from V and 0 bases from J, leaving 8 bases between.

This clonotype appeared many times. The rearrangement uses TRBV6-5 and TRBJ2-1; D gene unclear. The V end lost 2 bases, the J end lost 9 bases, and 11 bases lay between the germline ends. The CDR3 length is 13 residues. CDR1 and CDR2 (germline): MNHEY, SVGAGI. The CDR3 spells CASSYVLSVEQFF. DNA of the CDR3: TGTGCCAGCAGTTACGTACTGTCGGTTGAGCAGTTCTTC.

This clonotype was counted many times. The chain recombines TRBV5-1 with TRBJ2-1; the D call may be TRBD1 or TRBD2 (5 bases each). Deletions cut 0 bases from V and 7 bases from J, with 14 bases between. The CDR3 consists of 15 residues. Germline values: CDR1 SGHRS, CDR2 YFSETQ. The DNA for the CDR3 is TGCGCCAGCAGCTTGGTATGGTCAGGGACGAATGAGCAGTTCTTC. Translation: CASSLVWSGTNEQFF.

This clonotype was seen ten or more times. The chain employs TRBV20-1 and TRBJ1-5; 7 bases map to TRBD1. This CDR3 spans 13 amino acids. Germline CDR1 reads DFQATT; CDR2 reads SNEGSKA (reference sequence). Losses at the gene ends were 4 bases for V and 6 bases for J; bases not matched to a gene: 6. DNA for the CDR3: TGCAGTGCTACTAGACAGGGAGGTCAGCCCCAGCATTTT. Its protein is CSATRQGGQPQHF.

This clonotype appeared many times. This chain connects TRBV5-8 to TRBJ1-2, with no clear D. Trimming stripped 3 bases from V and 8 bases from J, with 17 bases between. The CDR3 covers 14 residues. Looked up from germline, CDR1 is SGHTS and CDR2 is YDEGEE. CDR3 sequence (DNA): TGTGCCAGCAGCTACATGGTCTTCCTTTTGGGCTACACCTTC. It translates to CASSYMVFLLGYTF.

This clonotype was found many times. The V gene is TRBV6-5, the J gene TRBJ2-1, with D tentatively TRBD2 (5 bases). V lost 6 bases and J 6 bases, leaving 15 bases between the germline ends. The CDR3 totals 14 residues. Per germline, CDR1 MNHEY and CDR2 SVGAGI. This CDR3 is CASSVGEIPNEQFF. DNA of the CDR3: TGTGCCAGCAGCGTGGGAGAGATTCCCAATGAGCAGTTCTTC.

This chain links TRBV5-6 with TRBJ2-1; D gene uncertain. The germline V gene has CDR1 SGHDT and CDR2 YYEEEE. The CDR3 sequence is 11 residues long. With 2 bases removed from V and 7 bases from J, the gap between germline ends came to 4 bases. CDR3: CASSFLNEQFF. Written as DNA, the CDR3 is TGTGCCAGCAGCTTCTTGAATGAGCAGTTCTTC.